The rows below give T cell receptor beta chains drawn from one sample of a study of memory B cells and T cells in multiple sclerosis. Data came from immunoSEQ multiplex PCR; TCRdb stores just in-frame clones and leaves some out. The sample holds about 45,000 clones, almost 85% seen once. No cognate antigen is known for these TCRs. The sequenced material came from PBMCs from blood kept in culture. The receptors originated from a human donor with multiple sclerosis. Both conserved end residues are part of each CDR3. Each record gives: D gene, V gene, J gene, clone size, CDR3 protein, CDR3 DNA. A D gene is named only where the DNA matches it firmly. Not all rows give a size; the values are once, few, many and, for expanded clones, a class.

TRBD1	TRBV11-2	TRBJ1-4	.	CASSFSGTGQGKLFF	TGTGCCAGCAGCTTCTCCGGGACAGGACAGGGAAAACTGTTTTTT
.	TRBV11-2	TRBJ1-5	.	CASSLGWVDQPQHF	TGTGCCAGCAGCTTAGGATGGGTCGATCAGCCCCAGCATTTT
TRBD2	TRBV7-8	TRBJ2-5	once	CASSLFGGGEETQYF	TGTGCCAGCAGCTTATTTGGCGGGGGGGAAGAGACCCAGTACTTC
TRBD1	TRBV19	TRBJ1-6	.	CANDRGSYNSPLHF	TGTGCCAATGACAGGGGTTCTTATAATTCACCCCTCCACTTT
.	TRBV30	TRBJ1-2	.	CAWSEDYGYTF	TGTGCCTGGAGTGAGGACTATGGCTACACCTTC
TRBD1	TRBV4-1	TRBJ1-2	.	CASSVRDRDGAGYTF	TGCGCCAGCAGCGTCCGGGACAGGGATGGCGCGGGCTACACCTTC
.	TRBV5-3	TRBJ2-7	.	CARITEQYF	TGTGCCAGAATTACCGAGCAGTACTTC
TRBD2	TRBV30	TRBJ2-5	.	CAWNPLAGETQYF	TGTGCCTGGAACCCACTAGCGGGGGAGACCCAGTACTTC
.	TRBV30	TRBJ1-2	.	CAWSVLDYGYTF	TGTGCCTGGAGTGTACTGGACTATGGCTACACCTTC
TRBD1	TRBV6-1	TRBJ1-1	.	CASIQDRGTITEAFF	TGTGCCAGCATACAAGACAGGGGGACGATCACTGAAGCTTTCTTT
.	TRBV5-1	TRBJ2-3	.	CASSDTRTDTQYF	TGCGCCAGCAGCGACACACGCACAGATACGCAGTATTTT
.	TRBV11-3	TRBJ2-7	.	CASSLAGGGSYEQYF	TGTGCCAGCAGCTTAGCGGGGGGCGGCTCCTACGAGCAGTACTTC
TRBD2	TRBV6-5	TRBJ2-5	.	CATRVAGGLGETQYF	TGTGCCACCAGAGTAGCGGGGGGGTTGGGGGAGACCCAGTACTTC
.	TRBV2	TRBJ1-1	.	CASSAEGNTEAFF	TGTGCCAGCAGTGCAGAGGGGAACACTGAAGCTTTCTTT
.	TRBV7-2	TRBJ1-3	.	CASSRSALTAGNTIYF	TGTGCCAGCAGCAGATCGGCGCTTACGGCCGGAAACACCATATATTTT
TRBD2	TRBV4-2	TRBJ2-1	.	CASSQASGGYNEQFF	TGTGCCAGCAGCCAAGCTAGCGGGGGCTACAATGAGCAGTTCTTC
.	TRBV7-9	TRBJ2-1	once	CASSLMGSEQFF	TGTGCCAGCAGCTTAATGGGGAGTGAGCAGTTCTTC
.	TRBV5-1	TRBJ2-7	.	CASSLRDELSEQYF	TGCGCCAGCAGCCTCCGGGACGAGCTCTCCGAGCAGTACTTC
.	TRBV9	TRBJ1-5	.	CASSPSGGGNQPQHF	TGTGCCAGCAGCCCCAGTGGGGGGGGCAATCAGCCCCAGCATTTT
TRBD1	TRBV6-1	TRBJ1-5	.	CASRGQGVNQPQHF	TGTGCCAGCAGGGGACAGGGGGTGAATCAGCCCCAGCATTTT
.	TRBV6-1	TRBJ1-2	once	CASGRPLVVGYTF	TGTGCCAGTGGGCGTCCCCTTGTAGTCGGCTACACCTTC
.	TRBV20-1	TRBJ1-4	.	CSAPEGIKLFF	TGCAGTGCTCCGGAGGGCATAAAACTGTTTTTT
.	TRBV7-3	TRBJ1-6	.	CASTRHSDSPLHF	TGTGCCAGCACCCGTCATAGTGATTCACCCCTCCACTTT
.	TRBV19	TRBJ1-1	few	CASGGTQGTEAFF	TGTGCCAGTGGCGGGACCCAGGGGACTGAAGCTTTCTTT
.	TRBV4-1	TRBJ1-1	.	CASSPTIVRGPTEAFF	TGCGCCAGCAGCCCGACGATTGTTCGGGGCCCCACTGAAGCTTTCTTT
TRBD2	TRBV19	TRBJ2-1	.	CASSNWTSGNEQFF	TGTGCCAGTAGTAATTGGACTAGCGGGAATGAGCAGTTCTTC
.	TRBV6-5	TRBJ2-3	.	CASSLTDYPGTQYF	TGTGCCAGCAGTTTGACGGACTATCCGGGTACGCAGTATTTT
.	TRBV7-8	TRBJ1-1	.	CASSLRQGTEAFF	TGTGCCAGCAGCTTAAGGCAGGGCACTGAAGCTTTCTTT
.	TRBV5-1	TRBJ2-5	.	CASSLPGMGETQYF	TGCGCCAGCAGCTTGCCAGGGATGGGAGAGACCCAGTACTTC
.	TRBV4-3	TRBJ2-7	.	CASSPNPEGAYEQYF	TGCGCCAGCAGCCCGAATCCGGAAGGGGCCTACGAGCAGTACTTC
.	TRBV5-1	TRBJ1-2	once	CASSQDGSYGYTF	TGCGCCAGCAGCCAGGACGGGTCCTATGGCTACACCTTC
.	TRBV5-6	TRBJ2-3	.	CASSLVGASTDTQYF	TGTGCCAGCAGCTTGGTAGGGGCGAGCACAGATACGCAGTATTTT
.	TRBV7-3	TRBJ1-1	.	CASSPIGGLNTEAFF	TGTGCCAGCAGCCCTATTGGGGGCCTGAACACTGAAGCTTTCTTT
.	TRBV5-1	TRBJ2-2	.	CASSLTQGNTGELFF	TGCGCCAGCAGCTTGACACAGGGGAACACCGGGGAGCTGTTTTTT
.	TRBV9	TRBJ1-2	.	CASSQDAQELGGYTF	TGTGCCAGCAGCCAAGACGCACAGGAACTGGGTGGCTACACCTTC
.	TRBV9	TRBJ2-2	.	CASSPRRAASNTGELFF	TGTGCCAGCAGCCCCCGACGGGCGGCGTCGAACACCGGGGAGCTGTTTTTT
TRBD1	TRBV27	TRBJ1-2	.	CASSFPGTGGLDGYTF	TGTGCCAGCAGTTTCCCCGGGACAGGGGGGTTGGATGGCTACACCTTC
.	TRBV5-1	TRBJ2-3	.	CASSLMGVVDTQYF	TGCGCCAGCAGCTTGATGGGGGTTGTGGATACGCAGTATTTT
.	TRBV11-2	TRBJ1-1	.	CASSRNLGVDTEAFF	TGTGCCAGCAGCCGCAACTTAGGGGTAGACACTGAAGCTTTCTTT
.	TRBV30	TRBJ1-5	.	CAWSLPPGGYQPQHF	TGTGCCTGGAGTTTACCCCCGGGGGGTTATCAGCCCCAGCATTTT
.	TRBV7-8	TRBJ2-7	.	CASSTLKVAYEQYF	TGTGCCAGCAGTACTTTGAAGGTCGCCTACGAGCAGTACTTC
TRBD1	TRBV4-1	TRBJ2-7	.	CASSPTPGTGEHEQYF	TGCGCCAGCAGCCCCACTCCCGGGACAGGGGAACACGAGCAGTACTTC
.	TRBV30	TRBJ2-5	.	CAWSEYEETQYF	TGTGCCTGGAGTGAGTATGAAGAGACCCAGTACTTC
.	TRBV18	TRBJ2-1	.	CASSTDRINEQFF	TGTGCCAGCTCAACGGACAGAATCAATGAGCAGTTCTTC
TRBD2	TRBV27	TRBJ2-3	.	CASSLFGRGGTDTQYF	TGTGCCAGCAGTTTGTTTGGACGGGGGGGCACAGATACGCAGTATTTT